The present T cell receptor beta chain was sequenced within a study of T cell clones after liver transplantation. The study's findings and limits: Conclusions were preliminary, with small, heterogeneous patient groups.

J gave up 5 bases and V 0 bases, and 7 bases lay outside the gene matches. From germline, CDR1 is SGHRS and CDR2 YFSETQ. This CDR3 has 16 residues. This clone came up once. The target antigen is unknown. The method was immunoSEQ multiplex PCR; TCRdb's version includes in-frame clones alone and lacks a portion of them. Among 93,000 or so clones listed, about 81% were seen once. The sample here was CD4+ T cells from blood, taken approximately 43 months after liver transplant. The source is a human patient who received a liver transplant. The graft donor may be the source of some T cells. The genes are TRBV5-1 and TRBJ1-4; 7 bases map to TRBD1. The CDR3 DNA is TGCGCCAGCAGCTTGGGCTTACAGGGGAAGAATGAAAAACTGTTTTTT. Translated, it gives CASSLGLQGKNEKLFF.